This TCR beta chain was sequenced for a study of Ad26.COV2.S vaccination and SARS-CoV-2 variants. Looking at the study overall: The authors gave Ad26.COV2.S intramuscularly, either once or twice 56 days apart.

Sample treatment: roughly 19 received Ad26.COV2.S at low or high dose, single or two shots; roughly five received placebo; per-sample allocation not given. Specimen acquisition occurred on day 63 following the initial vaccine or placebo injection. Expression of Wuhan-strain SARS-CoV-2 spike came from the Ad26 vector that formed the vaccine. On this clone itself: Its target is unknown.

Whole-study results and caveats: Recipients of either vaccine or placebo displayed similar breadth of non-spike TCRs. Those who received the vaccine showed greater spike-specific TCR breadth than those given placebo.

The CDR3 loop spans 16 amino acids. V dropped 7 bases and J dropped 1 base, with 14 bases sitting between them. Germline values: CDR1 LNHDA, CDR2 SQIVND (reference sequence). Sequencing used immunoSEQ multiplex PCR; TCRdb keeps in-frame clones, though not all of them. The top ten hold about 10% of the sample, which has some 250,000 clones, roughly 88% seen once. This clonotype originated in a person aged 18-65 years who received the Ad26.COV2.S COVID-19 vaccine or a placebo. The sample here was peripheral blood, taken in a trial of Ad26.COV2.S vaccine versus placebo. The chain links TRBV19 to TRBJ2-6; possible D gene TRBD1, 6 bases. CDR3 DNA: TGTGCCAGTACCCCCACAGGGTCTTCTGGGGCCAACGTCCTGACTTTC. Translating gives CASTPTGSSGANVLTF.